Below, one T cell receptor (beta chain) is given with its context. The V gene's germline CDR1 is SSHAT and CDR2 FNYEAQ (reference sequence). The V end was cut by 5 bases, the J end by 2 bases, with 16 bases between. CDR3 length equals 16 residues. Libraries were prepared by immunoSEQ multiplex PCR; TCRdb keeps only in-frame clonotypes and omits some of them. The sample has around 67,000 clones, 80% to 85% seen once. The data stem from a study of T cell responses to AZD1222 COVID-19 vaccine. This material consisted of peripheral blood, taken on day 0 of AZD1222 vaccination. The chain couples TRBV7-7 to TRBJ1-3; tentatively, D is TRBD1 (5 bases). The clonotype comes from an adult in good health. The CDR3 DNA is TGTGCCAGCAGCCCCTCCCCAAGGGGAGCTGGAAACACCATATATTTT. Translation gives CASSPSPRGAGNTIYF.